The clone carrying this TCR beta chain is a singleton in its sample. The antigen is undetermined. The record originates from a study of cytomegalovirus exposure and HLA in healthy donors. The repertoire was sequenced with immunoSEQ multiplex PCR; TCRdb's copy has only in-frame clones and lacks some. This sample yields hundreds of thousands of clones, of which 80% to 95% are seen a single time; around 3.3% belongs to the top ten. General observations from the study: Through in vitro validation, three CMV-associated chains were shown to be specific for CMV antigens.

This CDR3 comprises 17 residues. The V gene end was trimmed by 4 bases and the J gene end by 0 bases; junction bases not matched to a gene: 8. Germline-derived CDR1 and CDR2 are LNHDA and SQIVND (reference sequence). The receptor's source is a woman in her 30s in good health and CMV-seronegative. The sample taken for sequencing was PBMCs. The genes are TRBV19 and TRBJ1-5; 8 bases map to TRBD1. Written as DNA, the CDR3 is TGTGCCAGTAGTACGGGACAGGTGGGGTATAGCAATCAGCCCCAGCATTTT. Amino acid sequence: CASSTGQVGYSNQPQHF.